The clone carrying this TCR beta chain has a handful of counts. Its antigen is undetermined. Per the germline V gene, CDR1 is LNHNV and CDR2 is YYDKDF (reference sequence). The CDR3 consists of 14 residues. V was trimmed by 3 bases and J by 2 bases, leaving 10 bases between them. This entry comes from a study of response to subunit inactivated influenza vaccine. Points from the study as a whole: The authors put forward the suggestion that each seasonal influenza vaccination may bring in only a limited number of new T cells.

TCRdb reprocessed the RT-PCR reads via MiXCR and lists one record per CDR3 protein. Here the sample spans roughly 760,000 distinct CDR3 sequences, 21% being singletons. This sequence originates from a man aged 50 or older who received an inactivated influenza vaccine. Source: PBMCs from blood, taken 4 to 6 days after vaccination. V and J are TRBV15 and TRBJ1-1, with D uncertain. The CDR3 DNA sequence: TGTGCCACCAGCAGGGAACAGAGAAACACTGAAGCTTTCTTT. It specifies CATSREQRNTEAFF.